A selection of T cell receptor beta chains follows, all from one sample in a study of OX40 agonist ivuxolimab in advanced cancers. The method was immunoSEQ multiplex PCR; TCRdb's version includes in-frame clones alone and lacks a portion of them. The sample consists of fewer than 95,000 clones, about 90% of them appearing once. The starting material was CD4+ or CD8+ T cells sorted from blood, obtained in a trial of the OX40 agonist ivuxolimab. The origin of the receptors is an adult with an advanced solid tumor such as melanoma, head and neck, liver or kidney cancer. CDR3s include the opening cysteine and the closing phenylalanine or tryptophan. Fields, in order: V gene, CDR3 length, J gene, clone size, D gene, CDR3 protein, CDR3 DNA. A D gene is named only where the DNA matches it firmly. Part of the rows lack a size; the others show once, few, many or a class for expanded clones.

TRBV5-1,15,TRBJ2-3,NA,NA,CASTWLAVSTDTQYF,TGCGCCAGCACGTGGCTAGCCGTCAGCACAGATACGCAGTATTTT
TRBV7-9,13,TRBJ1-3,NA,NA,CASSDAGGNTIYF,TGTGCCAGCAGCGACGCAGGAGGAAACACCATATATTTT
TRBV7-3,17,TRBJ2-3,NA,NA,CASSLTRAPASPDTQYF,TGTGCCAGCAGCTTAACTCGGGCCCCAGCTTCCCCAGATACGCAGTATTTT
TRBV9,13,TRBJ1-2,NA,NA,CASSVVGNYGYTF,TGTGCCAGCAGCGTAGTGGGGAACTATGGCTACACCTTC
TRBV11-1,15,TRBJ2-2,once,TRBD1,CASSTGTGGTGELFF,TGTGCCAGCAGTACCGGGACAGGGGGGACCGGGGAGCTGTTTTTT
TRBV30,13,TRBJ2-7,NA,NA,CAWSAIRAYEQYF,TGTGCCTGGAGTGCTATTCGCGCCTACGAGCAGTACTTC
TRBV2,13,TRBJ1-5,NA,NA,CASKFGSNQPQHF,TGTGCCAGCAAATTCGGTAGCAATCAGCCCCAGCATTTT
TRBV7-8,13,TRBJ2-2,NA,NA,CASSLDRGGELFF,TGTGCCAGCAGCTTGGACCGGGGCGGGGAGCTGTTTTTT
TRBV5-1,14,TRBJ1-2,NA,TRBD1,CASSLADRALGYTF,TGCGCCAGCAGCTTGGCCGACAGGGCGCTGGGCTACACCTTC
TRBV7-2,16,TRBJ1-2,NA,TRBD1,CASSLVGGQGVSGYTF,TGTGCCAGCAGCTTAGTGGGGGGACAGGGGGTATCTGGCTACACCTTC
TRBV5-1,17,TRBJ2-1,NA,TRBD2,CASSWTSGRAAPDEQFF,TGCGCCAGCAGCTGGACTAGCGGGAGGGCCGCTCCGGATGAGCAGTTCTTC
TRBV2,15,TRBJ2-1,NA,NA,CASRETSGGYNEQFF,TGTGCCAGCAGGGAAACTAGTGGGGGTTACAATGAGCAGTTCTTC
TRBV11-1,18,TRBJ2-1,NA,TRBD2,CASSRGLAGGSSYNEQFF,TGTGCCAGCAGCCGGGGACTAGCGGGAGGGAGCTCCTACAATGAGCAGTTCTTC
TRBV19,16,TRBJ1-1,NA,TRBD1,CASLPGPGTVNTEAFF,TGTGCCAGTCTACCTGGCCCCGGGACAGTCAACACTGAAGCTTTCTTT
TRBV28,15,TRBJ2-7,once,TRBD1,CTSRATGGAMGEQYF,TGTACCAGCAGGGCAACAGGGGGCGCGATGGGGGAGCAGTACTTC
TRBV30,16,TRBJ2-2,few,NA,CAWSRWGTANTGELFF,TGTGCCTGGAGTCGTTGGGGCACAGCGAACACCGGGGAGCTGTTTTTT
TRBV23-1,18,TRBJ2-1,NA,TRBD2,CASSQSHGTGGIDNEQFF,TGCGCCAGCAGTCAATCTCACGGGACGGGGGGGATAGACAATGAGCAGTTCTTC
TRBV10-2,16,TRBJ2-1,NA,NA,CASSESGGRGYNEQFF,TGCGCCAGCAGTGAGTCGGGGGGTAGGGGGTACAATGAGCAGTTCTTC
TRBV6-6,14,TRBJ2-3,NA,TRBD2,CASGLARRTDTQYF,TGTGCCAGCGGACTAGCACGACGCACAGATACGCAGTATTTT
TRBV6-6,14,TRBJ2-5,NA,TRBD1,CASSYPTGQETQYF,TGTGCCAGCAGTTACCCGACAGGGCAAGAGACCCAGTACTTC
TRBV7-2,15,TRBJ2-7,NA,TRBD2,CASSLTSGRSNEQYF,TGTGCCAGCAGCCTGACTAGCGGGAGATCGAACGAGCAGTACTTC
TRBV4-3,15,TRBJ2-1,NA,NA,CASSPQTSSYNEQFF,TGCGCCAGCAGCCCCCAGACCAGCTCCTACAATGAGCAGTTCTTC
TRBV9,15,TRBJ2-1,NA,TRBD2,CASSVGSGTYNEQFF,TGTGCCAGCAGCGTAGGTAGCGGGACATACAATGAGCAGTTCTTC
TRBV4-3,15,TRBJ2-3,NA,NA,CASSQGWGVVDTQYF,TGCGCCAGCAGCCAGGGGTGGGGGGTTGTAGATACGCAGTATTTT
TRBV6-5,14,TRBJ1-3,few,NA,CASKNSIPGNTIYF,TGTGCCAGCAAGAACAGCATTCCTGGAAACACCATATATTTT
TRBV4-2,16,TRBJ2-7,NA,NA,CASSPLKGRVLYEQYF,TGTGCCAGCAGCCCTTTAAAGGGCAGGGTTCTGTACGAGCAGTACTTC
TRBV2,11,TRBJ1-1,NA,NA,CASQVYTEAFF,TGTGCCAGTCAGGTATACACTGAAGCTTTCTTT
TRBV5-4,17,TRBJ2-1,NA,TRBD2,CASSLRLAGRYYNEQFF,TGTGCCAGCAGCTTGCGCCTAGCGGGGAGGTATTACAATGAGCAGTTCTTC
TRBV19,13,TRBJ1-2,NA,NA,CASRAGGNYGYTF,TGTGCCAGTAGGGCGGGGGGTAACTATGGCTACACCTTC
TRBV6-5,15,TRBJ1-1,NA,NA,CASSYSSQGRSEAFF,TGTGCCAGCAGTTACTCGAGTCAGGGAAGGTCGGAAGCTTTCTTT
TRBV5-1,17,TRBJ2-1,few,TRBD2,CASTPQGTSGSYNEQFF,TGCGCCAGCACCCCCCAGGGGACTAGCGGGAGCTACAATGAGCAGTTCTTC
TRBV6-5,15,TRBJ2-1,NA,TRBD2,CASSYSTSGRGEQFF,TGTGCCAGCAGTTACTCCACTAGCGGGAGAGGTGAGCAGTTCTTC
TRBV11-3,14,TRBJ2-7,NA,NA,CASSPSGYEIGQYF,TGTGCCAGCAGCCCCTCAGGGTACGAAATCGGGCAGTACTTC
TRBV19,15,TRBJ1-2,NA,NA,CASSIIDSSNRGYTF,TGTGCCAGTAGTATTATTGACAGCTCTAACCGGGGCTACACCTTC
TRBV5-4,16,TRBJ1-5,NA,TRBD1,CASSSEPGGGNQPQHF,TGTGCCAGCAGCTCCGAACCAGGGGGCGGCAATCAGCCCCAGCATTTT
TRBV30,14,TRBJ1-2,NA,NA,CAWTQRAGSDGYTF,TGTGCCTGGACTCAACGGGCGGGCAGCGATGGCTACACCTTC
TRBV25-1,14,TRBJ1-5,NA,NA,CASSDWGAEQPQHF,TGTGCCAGCAGTGACTGGGGGGCGGAACAGCCCCAGCATTTT
TRBV9,15,TRBJ2-7,NA,NA,CASSPREGNSYEQYF,TGTGCCAGCAGCCCCCGGGAAGGCAATTCCTACGAGCAGTACTTC
TRBV30,14,TRBJ2-7,NA,TRBD1,CACQRQGATYEQYF,TGTGCCTGTCAAAGACAGGGGGCAACCTACGAGCAGTACTTC
TRBV4-2,13,TRBJ1-4,NA,NA,CASSPATNEKLFF,TGTGCCAGCAGCCCTGCAACTAATGAAAAACTGTTTTTT
TRBV5-4,16,TRBJ2-5,NA,TRBD2,CASSLGRLAIQETQYF,TGTGCCAGCAGCTTGGGGAGACTAGCGATCCAAGAGACCCAGTACTTC
TRBV7-2,15,TRBJ1-3,NA,NA,CASSPRENSGNTIYF,TGTGCCAGCAGCCCTAGGGAAAACTCTGGAAACACCATATATTTT